This T cell receptor (beta chain) emerged from a study of T cell responses to AZD1222 COVID-19 vaccine. About this clone itself: The antigen remains unidentified.

The CDR3 loop spans 17 amino acids. Germline V gene sequence: CDR1 SGHTA, CDR2 FQGNSA. J was trimmed by 4 bases and V by 4 bases; bases with no gene match: 5. Libraries were prepared by immunoSEQ multiplex PCR; TCRdb keeps only in-frame clonotypes and omits some of them. The sample gives about 140,000 clones, just under 95% of which show up once; roughly 5.1% is in the top ten. Regarding the study as a whole: There were repertoire samples only from the period after the peak T cell response. Donors were chiefly white British, with a greater number of females, and clonal diversity was perhaps underestimated.

The clonotype was recovered from an adult in good health. The source material was peripheral blood, sampled on day 0 of AZD1222 vaccination. J is TRBJ2-3 and V is TRBV7-2, with 16 nucleotides matching TRBD2. DNA of the CDR3: TGTGCCAGCAGCTCCCTGGGACTAGCGGGGGGGGCAGATACGCAGTATTTT. Amino acids: CASSSLGLAGGADTQYF.